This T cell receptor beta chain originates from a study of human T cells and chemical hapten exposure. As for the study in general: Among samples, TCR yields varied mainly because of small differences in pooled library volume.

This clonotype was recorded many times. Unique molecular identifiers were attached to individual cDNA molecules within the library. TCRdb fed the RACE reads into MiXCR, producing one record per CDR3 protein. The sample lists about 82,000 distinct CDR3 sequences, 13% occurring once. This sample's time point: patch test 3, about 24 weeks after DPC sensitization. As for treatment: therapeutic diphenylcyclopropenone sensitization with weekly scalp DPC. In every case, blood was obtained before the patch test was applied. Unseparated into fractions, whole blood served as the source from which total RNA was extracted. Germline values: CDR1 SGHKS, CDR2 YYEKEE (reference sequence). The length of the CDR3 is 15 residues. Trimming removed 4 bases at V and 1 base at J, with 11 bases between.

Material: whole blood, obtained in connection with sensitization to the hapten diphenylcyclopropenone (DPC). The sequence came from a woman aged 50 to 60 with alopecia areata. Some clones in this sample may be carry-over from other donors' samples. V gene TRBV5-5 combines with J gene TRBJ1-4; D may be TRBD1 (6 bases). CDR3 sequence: CASSPRGQTNEKLFF. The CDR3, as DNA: TGTGCCAGCAGCCCGCGGGGGCAAACTAATGAAAAACTGTTTTTT.